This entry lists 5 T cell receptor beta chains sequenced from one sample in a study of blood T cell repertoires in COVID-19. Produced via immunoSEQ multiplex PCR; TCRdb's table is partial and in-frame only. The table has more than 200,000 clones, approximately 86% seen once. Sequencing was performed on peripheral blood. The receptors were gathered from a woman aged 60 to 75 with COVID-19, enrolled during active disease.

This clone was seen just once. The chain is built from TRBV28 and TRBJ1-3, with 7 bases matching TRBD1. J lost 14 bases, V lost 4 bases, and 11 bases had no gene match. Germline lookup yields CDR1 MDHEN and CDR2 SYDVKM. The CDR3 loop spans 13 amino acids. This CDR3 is CASSYSGDRQVYF. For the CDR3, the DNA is TGTGCCAGCAGTTACTCCGGGGACAGACAAGTATATTTT.

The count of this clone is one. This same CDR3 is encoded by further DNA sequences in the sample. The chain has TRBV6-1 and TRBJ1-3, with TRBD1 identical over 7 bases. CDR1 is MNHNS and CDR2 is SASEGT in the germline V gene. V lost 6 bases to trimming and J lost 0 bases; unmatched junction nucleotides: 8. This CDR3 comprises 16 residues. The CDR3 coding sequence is TGTGCCAGCAGCGAAACGGGACAGATCTCTGGAAACACCATATATTTT. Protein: CASSETGQISGNTIYF.

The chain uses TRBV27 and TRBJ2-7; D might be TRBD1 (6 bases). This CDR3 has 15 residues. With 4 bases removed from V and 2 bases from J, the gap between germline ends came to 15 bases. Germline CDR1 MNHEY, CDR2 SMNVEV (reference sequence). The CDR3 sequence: CASSSRTVKTYEQYF. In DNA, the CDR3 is TGTGCCAGCAGTTCTCGGACAGTAAAAACCTACGAGCAGTACTTC.

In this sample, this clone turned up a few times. The CDR3 reads CASSKVDTGDTQYF. In DNA, the CDR3 is TGTGCCAGCAGCAAAGTTGACACCGGAGATACGCAGTATTTT. The chain combines TRBV7-9 with TRBJ2-3; D is unresolved. From germline, CDR1 is SEHNR and CDR2 FQNEAQ (reference sequence). V was shortened by 5 bases and J by 5 bases, with 14 bases between the two germline ends. This CDR3 spans 14 amino acids.

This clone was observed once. Written as DNA, the CDR3 is TGTGCCAGCAGATCTTATAGCAATCAGCCCCAGCATTTT. Protein: CASRSYSNQPQHF. J is TRBJ1-5 and V is TRBV28; D is unresolved. The V gene's germline CDR1 is MDHEN and CDR2 SYDVKM. There are 13 residues in the CDR3. Trimming stripped 6 bases from V and 0 bases from J, with 6 bases between. Variable domain in full (rest from reference TRBV28 and TRBJ1-5): DVKVTQSSRYLVKRTGEKVFLECVQDMDHENMFWYRQDPGLGLRLIYFSYDVKMKEKGDIPEGYSVSREKKERFSLILESASTNQTSMYLCASRSYSNQPQHFGDGTRLSIL.